Each of the 30 T cell receptor beta chains below was sequenced from the same sample in a study of cytomegalovirus exposure and HLA in healthy donors. Primers for the PCR totalled 60 Vbeta and 13 Jbeta. The protocol was immunoSEQ multiplex PCR, while the TCRdb copy is restricted to in-frame clones and leaves out a portion. The data hold some 120,000 clones, with approximately 17% observed a single time. The sample taken for sequencing was PBMCs. These receptor sequences come from a female donor in good health and CMV-seropositive.

V and J are TRBV19 and TRBJ1-1; no clear D gene. V was shortened by 0 bases and J by 1 base, with 6 bases between the two germline ends. Per germline, CDR1 LNHDA and CDR2 SQIVND (reference sequence). This CDR3 has 14 amino acids. Here the CDR3 DNA reads TGTGCCAGTAGTATAGATATTCGGAACACTGAAGCTTTCTTT. As protein: CASSIDIRNTEAFF.

The CDR3 nucleotides are TGTGCCAGCAGCTCGTCTCAGGGGGCCGAGACCCAGTACTTC. It specifies CASSSSQGAETQYF. The chain uses TRBV7-6 and TRBJ2-5, with TRBD1 matching over 8 bases. The CDR3 consists of 14 residues. Germline V gene sequence: CDR1 SGHVS, CDR2 FNYEAQ. The ends lost 4 bases at V and 5 bases at J; junction bases unmatched: 6.

CDR3 loop: CSVVRQGKREQYF. CDR3 in DNA: TGCAGCGTTGTACGACAGGGTAAACGTGAGCAGTACTTC. This chain links TRBV29-1 with TRBJ2-7, with TRBD1 matching 7 bases. V was clipped by 4 bases and J by 7 bases; unmatched bases: 10. The CDR3 sequence is 13 residues long. Looked up from germline, CDR1 is SQVTM and CDR2 is ANQGSEA.

This clone was picked up a small number of times. This rearrangement joins TRBV5-1 to TRBJ2-7, with 9 bases identical to TRBD1. The CDR3 is made up of 17 amino acids. V was pared by 3 bases and J by 2 bases, with 12 bases of the junction left unmatched. Per germline, CDR1 SGHRS and CDR2 YFSETQ. CDR3 loop: CASSSSRGQGSPYEQYF. The DNA of the CDR3 is TGCGCCAGCAGCTCCTCAAGAGGACAGGGGAGCCCCTACGAGCAGTACTTC.

This clone was detected only a few times. The chain has TRBV6-1 and TRBJ2-4, with D uncertain. CDR3 length equals 16 residues. Germline V gives CDR1 MNHNS, CDR2 SASEGT. V lost 1 base and J lost 2, with 12 bases in between. The CDR3 nucleotides are TGTGCCAGCAGTGAAGGAATCGCGCGGTCCAAAAACATTCAGTACTTC. This codes for CASSEGIARSKNIQYF.

V usage is TRBV4-1 and J usage is TRBJ2-2; a weak D match, TRBD2 (5 bases). V was pared by 4 bases and J by 1 base, with 13 bases between. This CDR3 is 16 amino acids long. From germline, CDR1 is MGHRA and CDR2 YSYEKL. The CDR3, as DNA: TGCGCCAGCAGCCTCAACTCCGGGGTGAACACCGGGGAGCTGTTTTTT. It yields the protein CASSLNSGVNTGELFF.

V gene TRBV2 combines with J gene TRBJ1-2, with D hard to call. Germline V gene sequence: CDR1 SNHLY, CDR2 FYNNEI. Trimming removed 7 bases at V and 6 bases at J, with 21 bases between. This CDR3 is built from 15 residues. The CDR3 DNA is TGTGCCAGCAAGGAAGACATTAGCGCCTGGAATGGCTACACCTTC. It codes for CASKEDISAWNGYTF.

The chain combines TRBV6-1 with TRBJ2-7, with a weak D call TRBD1 (6 bases). Germline CDR1 and CDR2: MNHNS and SASEGT. The CDR3 extends over 13 amino acids. The V gene lost 5 bases and the J gene lost 2 bases, with 10 bases spanning the gap. As DNA, the CDR3 is TGTGCCAGCAGTCTCAGGGGACCCTACGAGCAGTACTTC. Protein sequence: CASSLRGPYEQYF.

The V gene is TRBV4-1, the J gene TRBJ2-7; TRBD1 aligns across 8 bases. Germline V gene sequence: CDR1 MGHRA, CDR2 YSYEKL. Losses at the gene ends were 3 bases for V and 0 bases for J; bases not matched to a gene: 4. The CDR3 contains 15 residues. The CDR3 DNA sequence: TGCGCCAGCAGCCATGGGACAGGCGTCTCCTACGAGCAGTACTTC. This encodes CASSHGTGVSYEQYF.

This clone showed up just a few times. This chain uses TRBV4-2 with TRBJ1-2; 7 nucleotides align to TRBD1. Germline V gene sequence: CDR1 LGHNA, CDR2 YNFKEQ. The CDR3 totals 15 residues. V gave up 3 bases and J gave up 4 bases; unmatched junction bases: 8. The CDR3 loop is CASSQRSGTAYGYTF. The CDR3 nucleotides read TGTGCCAGCAGCCAGAGATCCGGGACAGCCTATGGCTACACCTTC.

This chain joins TRBV18 and TRBJ2-5; maybe TRBD2 (5 bases). Trimming left V 4 bases short and J 5 bases short, with 17 bases between. The CDR3 totals 15 residues. CDR1 KGHSH and CDR2 LQKENI come from the germline V gene. The CDR3 DNA reads TGTGCCAGCTCACTCGGTCCCAGCGGTGAGGAGACCCAGTACTTC. This translates into CASSLGPSGEETQYF. Together with reference TRBV18 and TRBJ2-5, the CDR3 gives the full variable domain: NAGVMQNPRHLVRRRGQEARLRCSPMKGHSHVYWYRQLPEEGLKFMVYLQKENIIDESGMPKERFSAEFPKEGPSILRIQQVVRGDSAAYFCASSLGPSGEETQYFGPGTRLLVL.

V gene TRBV28 combines with J gene TRBJ2-1, with TRBD2 matching over 11 bases. Germline V gene lookup returns CDR1 MDHEN and CDR2 SYDVKM. V was pared by 5 bases and J by 8 bases, with 5 bases of the junction left unmatched. CDR3 length: 14 residues. The CDR3 spells CASSTSGGWDEQFF. In DNA form, the CDR3 reads TGTGCCAGCAGTACTAGCGGGGGCTGGGATGAGCAGTTCTTC.

This clone was recorded a few times. This chain uses TRBV6-1 with TRBJ1-1; D gene uncertain. The V gene lost 4 bases and the J gene lost 0 bases, with 9 bases spanning the gap. CDR3 length: 14 amino acids. Germline V gives CDR1 MNHNS, CDR2 SASEGT. The CDR3 is CASSVRFMNTEAFF. As DNA, the CDR3 is TGTGCCAGCAGTGTTCGGTTCATGAACACTGAAGCTTTCTTT.

This clone came up many times. This chain uses TRBV6-5 with TRBJ2-7; 7 bases are shared with TRBD2. V dropped 2 bases and J dropped 0; count of bases not matched to a gene: 4. The germline V gene has CDR1 MNHEY and CDR2 SVGAGI. The length of the CDR3 is 15 residues. The CDR3: CASSYAGLGSYEQYF. The CDR3 DNA sequence: TGTGCCAGCAGTTACGCAGGACTAGGCTCCTACGAGCAGTACTTC.

This clone was detected only a few times. The sample has other DNA sequences that encode this CDR3 too. CDR3 protein: CASSPDRATDTQYF. The CDR3 DNA reads as TGTGCCAGCAGTCCCGACAGGGCTACAGATACGCAGTATTTT. The chain joins TRBV27 to TRBJ2-3; 7 bases agree with TRBD1. The junction had 5 bases not matched to a gene; V was cut back by 5 bases and J by 3 bases. Germline V CDR1 and CDR2: MNHEY, SMNVEV (reference sequence). The length of the CDR3 is 14 residues.

The V and J genes are TRBV10-1 and TRBJ1-1; 8 bases agree with TRBD1. Germline V gene data show CDR1 as WNHNN and CDR2 as SYGVQD (reference sequence). Trimming cost V 8 bases and J 7 bases; bases outside gene matches: 15. This CDR3 has 15 residues. CDR3 amino acids: CASSPAQGQANEAFF. The CDR3 DNA sequence: TGCGCCAGCTCCCCGGCCCAGGGACAGGCCAATGAAGCTTTCTTT.

This clone was counted only a few times. The rearrangement joins TRBV28 to TRBJ1-5; 8 bases align to TRBD1. Germline CDR1 reads MDHEN; CDR2 reads SYDVKM. This CDR3 comprises 16 residues. V trimming: 7 bases; J trimming: 5 bases; junction bases outside the gene matches: 13. This CDR3 reads CASTPDGRGLHQPQHF. CDR3 DNA: TGTGCCAGCACTCCCGACGGCAGGGGGCTTCATCAGCCCCAGCATTTT.

The genes are TRBV10-2 and TRBJ2-7, with 8 nucleotides matching TRBD2. This CDR3 has 16 amino acids. Trimming took 5 bases from V and 4 from J; bases not matched to a gene: 13. The germline CDR1 and CDR2 sequences are WSHSY and SAAADI. The CDR3 DNA sequence: TGCGCCAGCAGTAAGCTAACCGGGACTAGGACTTACGAGCAGTACTTC. It translates to CASSKLTGTRTYEQYF.

The genes are TRBV27 and TRBJ2-1; D is possibly TRBD2 (5 bases). The CDR3 runs to 15 residues. Germline V lookup: CDR1 MNHEY, CDR2 SMNVEV (reference sequence). The V end lost 2 bases, the J end lost 4 bases, and 12 bases lay between the germline ends. Here the CDR3 reads CASSLGGSAYNEQFF. DNA of the CDR3: TGTGCCAGCAGTTTAGGCGGGTCGGCGTACAATGAGCAGTTCTTC.

This clone was counted between two and nine times. The chain uses TRBV27 and TRBJ2-5; 9 nucleotides match TRBD2. Trimming took 3 bases from V and 4 from J; bases not matched to a gene: 3. CDR3 length equals 14 residues. Germline V gives CDR1 MNHEY, CDR2 SMNVEV (reference sequence). For the CDR3, the DNA is TGTGCCAGCAGTTTGGCGGGGGGGCGAGAGACCCAGTACTTC. It translates to CASSLAGGRETQYF.

V usage is TRBV7-2 and J usage is TRBJ1-2; no definite D call. CDR1 is SGHTA and CDR2 is FQGNSA in the germline V gene. Deletions cut 1 base from V and 6 bases from J, with 12 bases between. This CDR3 is 14 amino acids long. The CDR3 region has the DNA TGTGCCAGCAGCTTAGTGGTCGGGGATGATGGCTACACCTTC. Its protein is CASSLVVGDDGYTF.

This clone was recorded a few times. The rearrangement joins TRBV2 to TRBJ2-3; 7 bases map to TRBD2. The V gene end was trimmed by 4 bases and the J gene end by 6 bases; junction bases not matched to a gene: 4. Germline V gene data show CDR1 as SNHLY and CDR2 as FYNNEI. The CDR3 is made up of 13 amino acids. The CDR3 sequence is CASSVRLADTQYF. The CDR3 DNA follows: TGTGCCAGCAGTGTAAGACTAGCCGATACGCAGTATTTT.

The genes are TRBV7-9 and TRBJ2-1, with 10 bases fitting TRBD2. CDR3 length equals 16 residues. The ends lost 1 base at V and 6 bases at J; junction bases unmatched: 6. Per germline, CDR1 SEHNR and CDR2 FQNEAQ (reference sequence). This CDR3 reads CASSLDGAGGSNEQFF. The CDR3 DNA reads as TGTGCCAGCAGCTTAGATGGAGCGGGGGGGAGCAATGAGCAGTTCTTC.

There are a few counts of this clone. This chain links TRBV18 with TRBJ2-5; 11 bases fit TRBD2. Germline values: CDR1 KGHSH, CDR2 LQKENI. The V gene end was trimmed by 5 bases and the J gene end by 2 bases; junction bases not matched to a gene: 4. The CDR3 consists of 15 residues. The CDR3 sequence is CASSSIAGGQETQYF. The CDR3 DNA sequence: TGTGCCAGCTCATCGATAGCGGGGGGGCAAGAGACCCAGTACTTC.

This clone has a handful of counts. The chain uses TRBV5-8 and TRBJ2-3, with 9 bases that match TRBD2. CDR1 is SGHTS and CDR2 is YDEGEE in the germline V gene. The CDR3 is 14 residues long. Losses at the gene ends were 0 bases for V and 5 bases for J; bases not matched to a gene: 1. The CDR3 DNA sequence: TGTGCCAGCAGCTTGGGCGGGAGGGAAGATACGCAGTATTTT. As protein: CASSLGGREDTQYF.

This clone was observed a handful of times. The V gene is TRBV5-1, the J gene TRBJ2-3, with a possible D match to TRBD2 (6 bases). The germline gives CDR1 SGHRS, CDR2 YFSETQ. The CDR3 contains 13 residues. Trimming stripped 4 bases from V and 6 bases from J, with 12 bases between. CDR3 DNA sequence: TGCGCCAGCAGCGGAGGGCCATTGGATACGCAGTATTTT. Translating gives CASSGGPLDTQYF. The full variable domain, rest sourced from reference TRBV5-1 and TRBJ2-3, is KAGVTQTPRYLIKTRGQQVTLSCSPISGHRSVSWYQQTPGQGLQFLFEYFSETQRNKGNFPGRFSGRQFSNSRSEMNVSTLELGDSALYLCASSGGPLDTQYFGPGTRLTVL.

This chain links TRBV5-8 with TRBJ1-2, with D perhaps TRBD1 (5 bases). Germline values: CDR1 SGHTS, CDR2 YDEGEE. The V and J ends lost 4 bases and 5 bases respectively, with 15 bases between them. The CDR3 runs to 14 residues. As DNA, the CDR3 is TGTGCCAGCAGCGAATGGACGACAGAATATGGCTACACCTTC. As protein: CASSEWTTEYGYTF. Looking up the rest from reference TRBV5-8 and TRBJ1-2 gives the full variable domain: EAGVTQSPTHLIKTRGQQATLRCSPISGHTSVYWYQQALGLGLQFLLWYDEGEERNRGNFPPRFSGRQFPNYSSELNVNALELEDSALYLCASSEWTTEYGYTFGSGTRLTVV.

Only a few counts were recorded for this clone. V is TRBV27 and J is TRBJ1-2, with D possibly matching TRBD1 (6 bases). V lost 4 bases and J lost 7, with 13 bases in between. Germline assignment: CDR1 MNHEY and CDR2 SMNVEV (reference sequence). The CDR3 runs 13 residues. This CDR3 reads CASSSFQGSGYTF. CDR3 in DNA: TGTGCCAGCAGTTCATTCCAGGGGTCTGGCTACACCTTC.

In this sample, this clone turned up a few times. The genes are TRBV25-1 and TRBJ1-1; 7 nucleotides match TRBD1. Germline V gene sequence: CDR1 MGHDK, CDR2 SYGVNS. The CDR3 contains 13 residues. V gave up 6 bases and J gave up 0 bases; unmatched junction bases: 1. Here the CDR3 DNA reads TGTGCCAGCAGCGGACAGGTGAACACTGAAGCTTTCTTT. This translates into CASSGQVNTEAFF.

This clone was recorded only once. The chain links TRBV18 to TRBJ2-3; 11 nucleotides agree with TRBD2. Germline lookup yields CDR1 KGHSH and CDR2 LQKENI. The CDR3 has 16 amino acids. With 3 bases clipped from V and 5 bases from J, the junction kept 7 bases outside the gene matches. DNA of the CDR3: TGTGCCAGCTCACCGACCTTTCTAGCGGGGGGAGATACGCAGTATTTT. Translation: CASSPTFLAGGDTQYF.